This T cell receptor (beta chain) was recovered during a study of cytomegalovirus exposure and HLA in healthy donors. Study-level results: TCR beta V- and J-gene trimming was later associated with a missense DCLRE1C variant. Productive status was seen about 90% or about 30% of the time for most TCR beta V segments in an earlier analysis. Later work associated fewer than 20,000 TCR beta sequences with HLA alleles at 0.05 false discovery rate.

As to this clone: What it binds is not known.

With 7 bases removed from V and 6 bases from J, the gap between germline ends came to 30 bases. Germline-derived CDR1 and CDR2 are SEHNR and FQNEAQ (reference sequence). The CDR3 length is 18 residues. PCR primers comprised 60 Vbeta and 13 Jbeta primers. Sequencing was performed with immunoSEQ multiplex PCR; in TCRdb, only in-frame clones are kept and a portion is missing. The repertoire holds around 200,000 clones, approximately 80% seen once, with around 1.7% in the top ten. The chain combines TRBV7-9 with TRBJ1-1; possible D gene TRBD1, 5 bases. The material sequenced was PBMCs. The source is a man aged 45-65 years in good health and CMV-seronegative. The CDR3 bases are TGTGCCAGCACGGGTATTGGGCAGGAGACCCATTGGGGGGCTGAAGCTTTCTTT. Encoded protein: CASTGIGQETHWGAEAFF.